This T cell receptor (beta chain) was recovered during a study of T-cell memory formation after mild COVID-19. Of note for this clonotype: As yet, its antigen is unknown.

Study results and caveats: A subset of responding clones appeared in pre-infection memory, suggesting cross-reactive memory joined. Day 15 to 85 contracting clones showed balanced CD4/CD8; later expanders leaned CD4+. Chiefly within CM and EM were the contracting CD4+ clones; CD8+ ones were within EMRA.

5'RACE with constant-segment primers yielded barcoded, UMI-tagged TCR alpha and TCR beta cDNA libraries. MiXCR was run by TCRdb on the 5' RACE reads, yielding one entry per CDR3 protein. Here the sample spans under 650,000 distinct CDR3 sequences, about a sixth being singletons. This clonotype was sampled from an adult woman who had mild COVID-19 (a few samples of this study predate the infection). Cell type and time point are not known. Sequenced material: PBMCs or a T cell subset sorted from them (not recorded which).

The CDR3 nucleotides are TGTGCCAGCAGCCAAGTCGGCGGGGGGGCAGCAGATACGCAGTATTTT. Protein product: CASSQVGGGAADTQYF. The V gene is TRBV3-1, the J gene TRBJ2-3; 9 nucleotides match TRBD2. This CDR3 is 16 amino acids long. J gave up 4 bases and V 1 base, and 6 bases lay outside the gene matches. From germline, CDR1 is LGHDT and CDR2 YNNKEL (reference sequence).